The rows below give T cell receptor beta chains drawn from one sample of a study of technical replicates of blood from several donors. Assay used: immunoSEQ multiplex PCR; TCRdb lists only in-frame clones, some missing. The table includes around 68,000 clones, around 91% detected once. The source material was T cells isolated from PBMCs. Receptor source: a human donor in good health. Some clones in this sample may be carry-over from other donors' samples. The CDR3 runs from the conserved cysteine through the conserved F or W. Each record gives: CDR3 length, J gene, D gene, V gene, CDR3 protein, CDR3 DNA. D genes are given only for firm matches.

14 | TRBJ2-3 | - | TRBV9 | CASSVDEWRDTQYF | TGTGCCAGCAGCGTAGACGAGTGGCGGGATACGCAGTATTTT
14 | TRBJ1-5 | - | TRBV28 | CASSLLGGDQPQHF | TGTGCCAGCAGTTTATTAGGCGGGGACCAGCCCCAGCATTTT
13 | TRBJ2-7 | - | TRBV7-2 | CASSLASGWEQYF | TGTGCCAGCAGCTTAGCGAGCGGCTGGGAGCAGTACTTC
12 | TRBJ2-5 | - | TRBV7-9 | CASSLTVETQYF | TGTGCCAGCAGCTTAACGGTGGAGACCCAGTACTTC
10 | TRBJ2-7 | - | TRBV13 | CASSANEQYF | TGTGCCAGCAGCGCGAACGAGCAGTACTTC
17 | TRBJ2-5 | TRBD2 | TRBV7-8 | CASSMTSGGESWETQYF | TGTGCCAGCAGCATGACTAGCGGGGGGGAGAGTTGGGAGACCCAGTACTTC
15 | TRBJ1-1 | - | TRBV5-4 | CASSLGGTLNTEAFF | TGTGCCAGCAGCTTGGGAGGGACACTGAACACTGAAGCTTTCTTT
15 | TRBJ2-5 | - | TRBV18 | CASSPGGLARETQYF | TGTGCCAGCTCACCCGGCGGGCTGGCTCGGGAGACCCAGTACTTC
12 | TRBJ2-3 | - | TRBV6-5 | CASSRDTDTQYF | TGTGCCAGCAGCCGGGACACAGATACGCAGTATTTT
16 | TRBJ1-3 | - | TRBV28 | CASSTDPTDSGNTIYF | TGTGCCAGCAGTACCGACCCGACAGACTCTGGAAACACCATATATTTT
14 | TRBJ2-5 | TRBD1 | TRBV5-1 | CASTQGAGGETQYF | TGCGCCAGCACCCAGGGGGCGGGCGGAGAGACCCAGTACTTC
14 | TRBJ1-5 | TRBD1 | TRBV4-2 | CASSQGQGDQPQHF | TGTGCCAGCAGCCAAGGACAGGGGGATCAGCCCCAGCATTTT
13 | TRBJ2-5 | - | TRBV29-1 | CSVMRGQQETQYF | TGCAGCGTTATGAGAGGACAGCAAGAGACCCAGTACTTC
15 | TRBJ2-5 | TRBD2 | TRBV18 | CASSPRAGEGETQYF | TGTGCCAGCTCACCAAGGGCGGGAGAGGGAGAGACCCAGTACTTC